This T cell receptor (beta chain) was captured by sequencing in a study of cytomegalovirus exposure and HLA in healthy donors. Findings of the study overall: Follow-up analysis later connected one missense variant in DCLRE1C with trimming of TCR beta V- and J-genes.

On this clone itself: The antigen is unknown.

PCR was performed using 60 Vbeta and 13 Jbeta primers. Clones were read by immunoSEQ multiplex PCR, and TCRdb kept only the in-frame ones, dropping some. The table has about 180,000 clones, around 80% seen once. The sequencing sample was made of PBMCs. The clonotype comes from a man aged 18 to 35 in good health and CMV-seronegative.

The CDR3 DNA reads as TGTGCCAGCAGTTACGGGAGCGGGTGGAATTCACCCCTCCACTTT. Translation: CASSYGSGWNSPLHF. This chain uses TRBV6-5 with TRBJ1-6; D is unclear. The CDR3 contains 15 residues. Germline CDR1 reads MNHEY; CDR2 reads SVGAGI. V was shortened by 2 bases and J by 7 bases, with 12 bases between the two germline ends.